Here is one T cell receptor beta chain with its context. Synthetic TCR analog templates were added to each PCR reaction. Clones were read by immunoSEQ multiplex PCR, and TCRdb kept only the in-frame ones, dropping some. The sample contains around 120,000 clones, 70% to 85% of which appear only once. The V end lost 5 bases, the J end lost 9 bases, and 19 bases lay between the germline ends. The CDR3 is 14 amino acids. CDR1 SGHAT and CDR2 FQNNGV come from the germline V gene. The sample belongs to a study of PD-L1 blockade in urothelial cancer. Study-wide background: The patients' atezolizumab therapy, 1,200 mg intravenously every 3 weeks, started in about 2014. Analyzed time points were 3 weeks (second dose) and 6 weeks after therapy began. Typically, measured as a median, blood samples had more than 110,000 T cells.

Material: PBMCs, obtained around atezolizumab (anti-PD-L1) treatment. The V gene is TRBV11-2, the J gene TRBJ1-1; D perhaps matches TRBD1 (5 bases). This TCR derives from a man between 50 and 59 years old with urothelial cancer. The CDR3 is CASSPAGTPWKAFF. For the CDR3, the DNA is TGTGCCAGCAGCCCCGCGGGGACCCCCTGGAAAGCTTTCTTT.